These T cell receptor beta chains were read from a single sample in a study of T cell repertoires in cytomegalovirus infection. TCRdb passed the reads through MiXCR, listing each CDR3 protein once. Of roughly 720,000 distinct CDR3 sequences in the sample, about a third are singletons; the top ten hold around 2.6%. The sample consisted of PBMCs. The receptor source for this set is a human donor in good health (CMV status not recorded). Some clones in this sample may be carry-over from other donors' samples. Each CDR3 is given with its conserved first and last residue. A D gene is named only where the DNA matches it firmly. Size values are once, few and many counts, or a class for expanded clones, and some rows have none.

CDR3 length	D gene	V gene	J gene	clone size	CDR3 protein	CDR3 DNA
15	.	TRBV28	TRBJ1-3	.	CASSFLGPSGNTIYF	TGTGCCAGCAGTTTCCTTGGGCCCTCTGGAAACACCATATATTTT
15	TRBD1	TRBV7-2	TRBJ2-5	many	CASSLDFLQGATQYF	TGTGCCAGCAGCCTGGACTTTCTACAGGGGGCGACCCAGTACTTC
16	TRBD1	TRBV5-1	TRBJ2-6	.	CASSFRQGSGANVLTF	TGCGCCAGCAGCTTTCGACAGGGCTCTGGGGCCAACGTCCTGACTTTC
14	.	TRBV20-1	TRBJ1-1	few	CSARVGGKGTEAFF	TGCAGTGCTAGAGTCGGGGGAAAAGGCACTGAAGCTTTCTTT
14	TRBD1	TRBV6-1	TRBJ1-2	.	CASRRDREGYGYTF	TGTGCCAGCAGGAGGGACAGGGAGGGATATGGCTACACCTTC
12	.	TRBV19	TRBJ1-5	.	CASSPKFQPQHF	TGTGCCAGTAGTCCCAAATTTCAGCCCCAGCATTTT
14	TRBD1	TRBV6-1	TRBJ1-3	.	CASSLWTGVNTIYF	TGTGCCAGCAGTTTATGGACAGGGGTAAACACCATATATTTT
14	.	TRBV29-1	TRBJ2-7	.	CSVELETASYEQYF	TGCAGCGTTGAATTAGAGACAGCCTCCTACGAGCAGTACTTC
13	.	TRBV7-6	TRBJ2-7	.	CASTQYGSYEQYF	TGTGCCAGCACCCAATACGGCTCCTACGAGCAGTACTTC
14	.	TRBV6-6	TRBJ2-7	.	CASSDSGRGGEQYF	TGTGCCAGCAGTGACTCAGGGCGAGGGGGCGAGCAGTACTTC
11	.	TRBV6-6	TRBJ1-1	few	CASLGRGEAFF	TGTGCCAGCCTAGGGCGTGGTGAAGCTTTCTTT
18	TRBD2	TRBV28	TRBJ2-7	.	CASSLTLRTSGRAYEQYF	TGTGCCAGCAGCCTTACCCTCCGGACTAGCGGGAGGGCCTACGAGCAGTACTTC
16	.	TRBV5-1	TRBJ1-5	.	CASSLGSGKGNQPQHF	TGCGCCAGCAGCTTGGGATCAGGTAAGGGCAATCAGCCCCAGCATTTT